This TCR beta chain was found in a study of blood T cells in healthy people across ages. General study results and limits: Strongly correlated with naive T cell percentage was TCR beta diversity. More naive CD4+ cells and higher diversity were found in long-lived than in aged donors. For the donors, CMV status was unknown and possibly confounded expanded clonotype changes.

The V gene's germline CDR1 is SGHTA and CDR2 FQGNSA. The V gene end was trimmed by 2 bases and the J gene end by 6 bases; junction bases not matched to a gene: 4. The length of the CDR3 is 14 residues. At least ten counts were recorded for this clonotype. Its antigen remains unknown. For the second PCR, which ran for 7 to 11 cycles, a sample-barcoded 5' primer and a J-beta primer mix were used. From the 5' RACE reads, TCRdb called clonotypes with MiXCR, one entry per CDR3 protein. The sample has about 780,000 distinct CDR3 sequences, about 42% seen once. At least 5 micrograms of total RNA were extracted per sample.

The sequencing input was blood. The rearrangement joins TRBV7-2 to TRBJ2-3; 8 bases agree with TRBD1. The receptor was isolated from an older man in good health. CDR3 nucleotides: TGTGCCAGCAGCTTATTGACAGGGGAGGATACGCAGTATTTT. Translating gives CASSLLTGEDTQYF.